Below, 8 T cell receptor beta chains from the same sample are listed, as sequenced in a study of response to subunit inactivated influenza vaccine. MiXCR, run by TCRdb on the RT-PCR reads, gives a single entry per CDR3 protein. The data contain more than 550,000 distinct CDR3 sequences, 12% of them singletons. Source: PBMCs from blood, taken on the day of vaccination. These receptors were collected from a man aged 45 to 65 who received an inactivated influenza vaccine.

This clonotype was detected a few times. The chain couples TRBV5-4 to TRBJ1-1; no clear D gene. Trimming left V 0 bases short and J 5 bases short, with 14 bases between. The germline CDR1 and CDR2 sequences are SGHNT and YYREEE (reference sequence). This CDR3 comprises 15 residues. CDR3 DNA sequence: TGTGCCAGCAGCTTGGAGGTTAGGGATGGGACTGAAGCTTTCTTT. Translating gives CASSLEVRDGTEAFF.

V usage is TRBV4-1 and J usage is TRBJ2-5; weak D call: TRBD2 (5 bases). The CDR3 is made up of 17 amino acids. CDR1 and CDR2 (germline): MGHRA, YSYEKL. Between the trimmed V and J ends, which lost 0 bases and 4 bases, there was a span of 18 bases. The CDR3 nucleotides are TGCGCCAGCAGCCAAGATGGGTTACGGGGTGTCGGAGAGACCCAGTACTTC. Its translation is CASSQDGLRGVGETQYF.

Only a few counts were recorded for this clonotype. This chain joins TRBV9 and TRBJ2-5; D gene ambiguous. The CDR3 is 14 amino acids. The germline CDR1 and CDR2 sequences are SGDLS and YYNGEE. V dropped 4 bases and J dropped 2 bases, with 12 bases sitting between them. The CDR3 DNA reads TGTGCCAGCAGCACGGACCCCCGGCAAGAGACCCAGTACTTC. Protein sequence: CASSTDPRQETQYF.

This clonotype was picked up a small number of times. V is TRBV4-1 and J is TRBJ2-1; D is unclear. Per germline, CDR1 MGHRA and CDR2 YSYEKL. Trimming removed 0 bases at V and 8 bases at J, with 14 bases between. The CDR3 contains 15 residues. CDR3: CASSQEIVSLYEQFF. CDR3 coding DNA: TGCGCCAGCAGCCAAGAGATAGTTAGCCTGTATGAGCAGTTCTTC.

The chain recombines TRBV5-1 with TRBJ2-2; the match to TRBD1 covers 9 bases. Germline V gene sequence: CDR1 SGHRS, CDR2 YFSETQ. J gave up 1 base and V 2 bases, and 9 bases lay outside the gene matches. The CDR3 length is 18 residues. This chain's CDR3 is CASSLIVPGQGNTGELFF. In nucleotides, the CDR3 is TGCGCCAGCAGCTTAATAGTCCCGGGACAGGGGAACACCGGGGAGCTGTTTTTT.

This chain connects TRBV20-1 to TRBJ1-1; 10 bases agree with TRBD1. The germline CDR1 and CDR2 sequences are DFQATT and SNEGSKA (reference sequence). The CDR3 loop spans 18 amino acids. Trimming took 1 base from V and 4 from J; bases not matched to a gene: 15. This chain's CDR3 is CSARGILDRGIKGTEAFF. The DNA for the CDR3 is TGCAGTGCTAGAGGAATCCTGGACAGGGGGATCAAAGGCACTGAAGCTTTCTTT.

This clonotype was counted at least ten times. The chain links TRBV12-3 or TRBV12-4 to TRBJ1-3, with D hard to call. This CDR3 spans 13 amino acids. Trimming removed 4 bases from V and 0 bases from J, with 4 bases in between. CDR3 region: CASSWGSGNTIYF. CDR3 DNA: TGTGCCAGCAGTTGGGGCTCTGGAAACACCATATATTTT.

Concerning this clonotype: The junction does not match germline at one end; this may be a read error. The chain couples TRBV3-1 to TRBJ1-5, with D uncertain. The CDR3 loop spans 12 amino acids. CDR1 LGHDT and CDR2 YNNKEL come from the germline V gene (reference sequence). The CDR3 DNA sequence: TGTGCCAGCAGCCAAGTCAATCAGCCCCAGGATTTT. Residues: CASSQVNQPQDF.